This T cell receptor beta chain was recorded in a study of blood T cell repertoires in COVID-19. Authors' methods: Estimation of nucleated cell counts was performed using reference gene primer amplification. Sequencing used immunoSEQ multiplex PCR; TCRdb keeps in-frame clones, though not all of them. V and J calls and clone size follow that table, whereas D and trimming were derived from the DNA. The table lists about 190,000 clones, under 90% of them singletons. The CDR3 covers 12 residues. V gave up 6 bases and J gave up 0 bases, with 6 bases separating them. The receptor's source is a man aged 35 to 55 with acute or convalescent COVID-19. The V gene is TRBV12-3 or TRBV12-4, the J gene TRBJ2-7; the D is unclear. The specimen was peripheral blood. CDR3 nucleotides: TGTGCCAGCAGCTATAACTCCTACGAGCAGTACTTC. Encoded protein: CASSYNSYEQYF.